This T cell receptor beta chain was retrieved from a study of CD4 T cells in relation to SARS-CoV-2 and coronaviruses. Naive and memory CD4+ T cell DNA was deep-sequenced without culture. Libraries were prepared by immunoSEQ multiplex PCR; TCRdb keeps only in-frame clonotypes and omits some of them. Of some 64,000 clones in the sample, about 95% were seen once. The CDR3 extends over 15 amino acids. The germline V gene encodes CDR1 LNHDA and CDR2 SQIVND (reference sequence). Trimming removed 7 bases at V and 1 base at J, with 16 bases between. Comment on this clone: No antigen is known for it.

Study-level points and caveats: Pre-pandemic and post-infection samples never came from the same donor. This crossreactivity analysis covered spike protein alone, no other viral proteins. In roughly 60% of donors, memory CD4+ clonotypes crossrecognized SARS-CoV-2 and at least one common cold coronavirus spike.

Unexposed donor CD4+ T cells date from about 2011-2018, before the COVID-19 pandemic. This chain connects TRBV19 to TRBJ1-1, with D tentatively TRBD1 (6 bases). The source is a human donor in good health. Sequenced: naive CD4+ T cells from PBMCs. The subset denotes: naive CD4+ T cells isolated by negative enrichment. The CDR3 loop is CASTRAGGSNTEAFF. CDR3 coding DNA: TGTGCCAGTACCAGGGCGGGGGGCTCGAACACTGAAGCTTTCTTT. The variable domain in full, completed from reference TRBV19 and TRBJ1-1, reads DGGITQSPKYLFRKEGQNVTLSCEQNLNHDAMYWYRQDPGQGLRLIYYSQIVNDFQKGDIAEGYSVSREKKESFPLTVTSAQKNPTAFYLCASTRAGGSNTEAFFGQGTRLTVV.